This T cell receptor (beta chain) was sequenced during a study of blood T cell dynamics during melanoma immunotherapy. Germline lookup yields CDR1 MGHRA and CDR2 YSYEKL. The junction had 4 bases not matched to a gene; V was cut back by 6 bases and J by 6 bases. The CDR3 consists of 13 residues. Some clones are missing from TCRdb's copy, which holds only in-frame ones; the method was immunoSEQ multiplex PCR. The sample consists of 9,500 to 15,000 clones, around 89% of them appearing once. Time point indicated: week 3, after first cycle of checkpoint inhibitor. This TCR was sampled from a human donor with melanoma. Sequenced here: blood, sampled from a patient treated with checkpoint blockade. The chain employs TRBV4-1 and TRBJ1-1; TRBD1 matches 10 bases. CDR3 sequence: CASRRTGGPEAFF. DNA for the CDR3: TGCGCCAGCAGAAGGACAGGGGGGCCTGAAGCTTTCTTT.